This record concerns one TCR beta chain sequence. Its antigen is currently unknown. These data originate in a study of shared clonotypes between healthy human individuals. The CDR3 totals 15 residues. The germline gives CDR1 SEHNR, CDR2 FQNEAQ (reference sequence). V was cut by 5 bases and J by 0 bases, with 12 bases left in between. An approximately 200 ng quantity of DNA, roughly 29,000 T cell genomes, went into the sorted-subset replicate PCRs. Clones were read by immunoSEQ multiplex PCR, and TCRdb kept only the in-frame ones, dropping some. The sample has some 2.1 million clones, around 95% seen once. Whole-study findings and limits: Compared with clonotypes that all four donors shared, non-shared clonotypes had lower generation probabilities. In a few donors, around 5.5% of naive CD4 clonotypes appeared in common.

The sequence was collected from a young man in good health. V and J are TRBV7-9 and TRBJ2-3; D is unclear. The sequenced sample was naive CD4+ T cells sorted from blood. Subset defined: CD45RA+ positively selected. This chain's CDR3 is CASSPNLWSTDTQYF. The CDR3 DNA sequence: TGTGCCAGCAGCCCGAATCTCTGGAGCACAGATACGCAGTATTTT.